This T cell receptor beta chain came from a study of T cells in Graves' hyperthyroidism and ophthalmopathy. Notes on the study in general: Blood also held most thyroid clonotypes expanded beyond 0.001.

Among the patients, aged 18 to 65, hyperthyroidism was newly diagnosed and had lasted under 2 months. On the basis of clinical symptoms, serum thyroxine and TRAb, thyroid ultrasound and orbital computed tomography, diagnoses were made. Fresh peripheral blood, roughly 9.6 ml, was the source of the PBMCs. Researchers took RNA transcripts and amplified the TCR beta CDR3 regions from them. The HTBI primer set served for first-round RT-PCR of the TCR CDR3. TCRdb fed the multiplex PCR reads into MiXCR, producing one record per CDR3 protein. Among roughly 300,000 distinct CDR3 sequences, roughly 18% were seen once, and the ten largest hold 49%. Germline CDR1 SEHNR, CDR2 FQNEAQ (reference sequence). Trimming removed 3 bases from V and 4 bases from J, with 10 bases in between. The CDR3 covers 14 residues. Ten or more counts support this clonotype. Its antigen is currently unknown.

The chain links TRBV7-9 to TRBJ2-1; D not certain. Sequenced material: blood. This TCR was recovered from a woman between 45 and 65 years old with Graves' hyperthyroidism. CDR3 protein: CASSFESIYNEQFF. The CDR3 DNA sequence: TGTGCCAGCAGCTTCGAATCCATTTACAATGAGCAGTTCTTC.